Given below is one TCR beta chain in context. The entry originates in a study of blood T cell repertoires in COVID-19. Study in general: Acute-phase and convalescent COVID-19 samples originated in the United States, Italy and Spain. Sample material is recorded as cDNA or gDNA derived from T cells, B-cell-depleted T cells, or PBMCs.

This CDR3 comprises 15 residues. CDR1 and CDR2 (germline): SEHNR, FQNEAQ (reference sequence). Trimming took 6 bases from V and 2 from J, leaving 14 bases between them. In the authors' methods: Counts of nucleated cells, estimated from reference gene primer amplification, were obtained. TCRdb keeps only in-frame clones here, not all; method: immunoSEQ multiplex PCR. V and J calls and clone size are as listed in that table; D and trimming were resolved from the DNA. The repertoire holds around 260,000 clones, about four fifths seen once, with approximately 15% in the top ten. Sample: peripheral blood. The chain uses TRBV7-9 and TRBJ2-1; weak D call: TRBD1 (5 bases). The source is an older person with COVID-19, enrolled during active disease. The CDR3 is CASSYRQTAYNEQFF. In DNA form, the CDR3 reads TGTGCCAGCAGTTATCGACAGACGGCCTACAATGAGCAGTTCTTC.